A single sample gave rise to the 31 T cell receptor beta chains below, sequenced in a study of OX40 agonist ivuxolimab in advanced cancers. Sequencing was performed with immunoSEQ multiplex PCR; in TCRdb, only in-frame clones are kept and a portion is missing. The sample gives around 80,000 clones, 85% to 90% of which show up once; 0.75% to 0.95% is in the top ten. The sequenced sample was CD4+ or CD8+ T cells sorted from blood, obtained in a trial of the OX40 agonist ivuxolimab. These receptors were collected from an adult with an advanced solid tumor such as melanoma, head and neck, liver or kidney cancer.

The V gene is TRBV5-4, the J gene TRBJ2-5; TRBD2 matches at 12 bases. J was trimmed by 3 bases and V by 3 bases; bases with no gene match: 3. CDR1 is SGHNT and CDR2 is YYREEE in the germline V gene (reference sequence). CDR3 length: 15 residues. The CDR3 spells CASSSRTSGKETQYF. CDR3 in DNA: TGTGCCAGCAGCTCCCGGACTAGCGGGAAAGAGACCCAGTACTTC.

The chain combines TRBV28 with TRBJ1-3; 10 bases are a match to TRBD1. Trimming cost V 7 bases and J 7 bases; bases outside gene matches: 7. This CDR3 has 14 residues. Germline CDR1 MDHEN, CDR2 SYDVKM. The CDR3 DNA follows: TGTGCCAGCACCGTGGGACAGGGGATGAACACCATATATTTT. Its protein is CASTVGQGMNTIYF.

The chain is built from TRBV7-8 and TRBJ1-4, with TRBD1 as a possible D gene (5 bases). The germline V gene has CDR1 SGHVS and CDR2 FQNEAQ. The CDR3 loop spans 15 amino acids. Trimming removed 1 base from V and 4 bases from J, with 10 bases in between. CDR3 nucleotide sequence: TGTGCCAGCAGCTTAGGGGCAGGGTTTAATGAAAAACTGTTTTTT. This sequence encodes CASSLGAGFNEKLFF.

V gene TRBV7-2 combines with J gene TRBJ2-1; maybe TRBD2 (5 bases). The CDR3 totals 15 residues. The germline gives CDR1 SGHTA, CDR2 FQGNSA. V shed 1 base and J shed 2 bases, with 9 bases lying between them. The CDR3 is CASSLELAAYNEQFF. The CDR3 DNA reads TGTGCCAGCAGCTTAGAGCTAGCAGCCTACAATGAGCAGTTCTTC.

The rearrangement joins TRBV28 to TRBJ2-7; maybe TRBD1 (6 bases). The germline V gene has CDR1 MDHEN and CDR2 SYDVKM. Trimming cost V 5 bases and J 4 bases, with 9 bases left between them. CDR3 size: 12 residues. CDR3 in amino acids: CASSPRGYEQYF. The CDR3 nucleotides read TGTGCCAGCAGTCCCAGGGGTTACGAGCAGTACTTC.

This chain joins TRBV7-3 and TRBJ2-2, with 7 bases matching TRBD2. J was trimmed by 2 bases and V by 4 bases; bases with no gene match: 7. The germline gives CDR1 SGHTA, CDR2 FQGTGA. CDR3 length equals 16 residues. The CDR3 spells CASSSRGGINTGELFF. The CDR3 nucleotides are TGTGCCAGCAGCTCCCGCGGGGGAATAAACACCGGGGAGCTGTTTTTT.

The chain uses TRBV6-1 and TRBJ2-1; maybe TRBD1 (5 bases). Per the germline V gene, CDR1 is MNHNS and CDR2 is SASEGT. This CDR3 is 13 amino acids long. Trimming removed 2 bases from V and 6 bases from J, with 8 bases in between. CDR3 amino acids: CASSEQGTNEQFF. In nucleotides, the CDR3 is TGTGCCAGCAGTGAACAGGGAACCAATGAGCAGTTCTTC.

The V gene is TRBV29-1, the J gene TRBJ2-3, with D unclear. This CDR3 is built from 14 residues. Germline loops: CDR1 SQVTM, CDR2 ANQGSEA. With 7 bases removed from V and 3 bases from J, the gap between germline ends came to 17 bases. The CDR3, as DNA: TGCAGCGGCCTACCCCCCTACGCAACAGATACGCAGTATTTT. This encodes CSGLPPYATDTQYF.

A note on this clone: Sequence at one end of the junction differs from germline and may be a read error. The genes are TRBV7-7 and TRBJ2-5; 9 bases align to TRBD1. Germline loops: CDR1 SSHAT, CDR2 FNYEAQ (reference sequence). This CDR3 is 15 amino acids long. Here the CDR3 reads CASTLGGTGSETQYF. The CDR3 bases are TGTGCTAGCACTCTGGGAGGGACAGGGTCGGAGACCCAGTACTTC.

The chain carries TRBV28 and TRBJ1-1; 7 positions match TRBD1. Germline lookup yields CDR1 MDHEN and CDR2 SYDVKM. The CDR3 is 17 amino acids. V shed 5 bases, J shed 0 bases, and the junction held 12 bases outside the gene matches. CDR3 DNA: TGTGCCAGCAGTCTACCTGCGGGACAGAAGATGAACACTGAAGCTTTCTTT. Translating gives CASSLPAGQKMNTEAFF. Drawing the rest from reference TRBV28 and TRBJ1-1, the complete variable domain is DVKVTQSSRYLVKRTGEKVFLECVQDMDHENMFWYRQDPGLGLRLIYFSYDVKMKEKGDIPEGYSVSREKKERFSLILESASTNQTSMYLCASSLPAGQKMNTEAFFGQGTRLTVV.

The CDR3 DNA reads as TGTGCCAGCAGCCGACCGGGACAGGGCGACAGCTACACCTTC. This encodes CASSRPGQGDSYTF. J is TRBJ1-2 and V is TRBV5-4; TRBD1 matches 9 bases. Germline values: CDR1 SGHNT, CDR2 YYREEE (reference sequence). This CDR3 has 14 amino acids. J gave up 9 bases and V 4 bases, and 10 bases lay outside the gene matches.

This chain connects TRBV27 to TRBJ1-4; TRBD1 matches at 10 bases. This CDR3 region has 16 residues. Germline assignment: CDR1 MNHEY and CDR2 SMNVEV (reference sequence). The V segment lost 10 bases and the J segment 6 bases; nucleotides outside the gene matches: 14. DNA of the CDR3: TGTGCCATCTCTACCGACAGGGGGCCAAATTATGAAAAACTGTTTTTT. This translates into CAISTDRGPNYEKLFF.

J is TRBJ2-1 and V is TRBV4-1; possible D gene TRBD2, 7 bases. Trimming left V 5 bases short and J 4 bases short, with 15 bases between. The V gene's germline CDR1 is MGHRA and CDR2 YSYEKL. This CDR3 spans 15 amino acids. The CDR3 loop is CASSKGGGSYNEQFF. CDR3 DNA: TGCGCCAGCAGCAAGGGGGGCGGGAGTTACAATGAGCAGTTCTTC.

The chain recombines TRBV28 with TRBJ1-5; D is undetermined. Between the trimmed V and J ends, which lost 1 base and 3 bases, there was a span of 10 bases. This CDR3 has 15 amino acids. The germline CDR1 and CDR2 sequences are MDHEN and SYDVKM. The CDR3 is CASSLSRTLNQPQHF. The CDR3 region has the DNA TGTGCCAGCAGTTTATCCCGCACTCTCAATCAGCCCCAGCATTTT.

The V call is TRBV20-1, the J call TRBJ2-7, with D unclear. Germline V lookup: CDR1 DFQATT, CDR2 SNEGSKA (reference sequence). Trimming removed 2 bases from V and 5 bases from J, with 7 bases in between. The length of the CDR3 is 11 residues. CDR3 in DNA: TGCAGTGCTAGAAGGCCAGACGAGCAGTACTTC. Its protein is CSARRPDEQYF.

There are a few counts of this clone. The chain is built from TRBV7-2 and TRBJ2-2; D is uncertain. The CDR3 has 13 residues. Trimming removed 5 bases at V and 4 bases at J, with 8 bases between. Germline V gene sequence: CDR1 SGHTA, CDR2 FQGNSA. CDR3 amino acids: CASSRVGTGELFF. CDR3 DNA: TGTGCCAGCAGCCGGGTCGGCACCGGGGAGCTGTTTTTT.

The gene calls are TRBV5-6 and TRBJ2-1; D gene ambiguous. This CDR3 comprises 13 residues. Trimming took off 0 bases at V and 6 bases at J, with 7 bases between the two ends. From germline, CDR1 is SGHDT and CDR2 YYEEEE. The CDR3 is CASSLGRTNEQFF. DNA of the CDR3: TGTGCCAGCAGCTTGGGTCGGACCAATGAGCAGTTCTTC.

This clone was observed a handful of times. The V gene is TRBV9, the J gene TRBJ2-7; perhaps TRBD2 as D (6 bases). The CDR3 totals 14 residues. The V gene lost 1 base and the J gene lost 6 bases, with 14 bases spanning the gap. Germline V lookup: CDR1 SGDLS, CDR2 YYNGEE. The CDR3 is CASSVRWEAREQYF. CDR3 in DNA: TGTGCCAGCAGCGTACGTTGGGAGGCCCGCGAGCAGTACTTC.

In its sample, this clone was seen a few times. The V and J genes are TRBV2 and TRBJ2-4, with D perhaps assigned TRBD1 or TRBD2 (5 bases each). V lost 2 bases and J lost 8, with 13 bases in between. The CDR3 is 14 residues long. Germline CDR1 is SNHLY and CDR2 is FYNNEI. The CDR3 reads CASSERRGADIQYF. The CDR3 nucleotides are TGTGCCAGCAGTGAACGGAGAGGGGCGGACATTCAGTACTTC.

This chain's CDR3 is CASSLAGRGGEKLFF. The CDR3 DNA is TGTGCCAGCAGCTTAGCAGGAAGGGGTGGCGAAAAACTGTTTTTT. The chain joins TRBV7-2 to TRBJ1-4; TRBD1 is a possible D gene (5 bases). Trimming cost V 0 bases and J 8 bases, with 13 bases left between them. The CDR3 has 15 amino acids. The V gene's germline CDR1 is SGHTA and CDR2 FQGNSA.

In this sample, this clone turned up a few times. The V gene is TRBV7-9, the J gene TRBJ1-4; D gene uncertain. Between the trimmed V and J ends, which lost 4 bases and 10 bases, there was a span of 13 bases. Germline CDR1 reads SEHNR; CDR2 reads FQNEAQ (reference sequence). CDR3 size: 13 residues. CDR3: CASSSSSTGKLFF. For the CDR3, the DNA is TGTGCCAGCAGCTCCTCCTCGACTGGAAAACTGTTTTTT.

The chain couples TRBV28 to TRBJ2-1; TRBD1 aligns across 8 bases. V was clipped by 5 bases and J by 8 bases; unmatched bases: 11. The CDR3 is 15 residues long. Germline V gives CDR1 MDHEN, CDR2 SYDVKM. CDR3 sequence: CASSTPGQGSYEQFF. CDR3 nucleotides: TGTGCCAGCAGTACCCCCGGACAGGGTTCGTATGAGCAGTTCTTC.

The J gene is TRBJ2-2, the V gene TRBV6-1; no clear D. This CDR3 region has 13 residues. The germline CDR1 and CDR2 sequences are MNHNS and SASEGT. V lost 3 bases and J lost 5, with 7 bases in between. CDR3 residues: CASSEGITGELFF. The CDR3 DNA reads TGTGCCAGCAGTGAGGGAATTACCGGGGAGCTGTTTTTT.

V gene TRBV7-3 combines with J gene TRBJ1-5; TRBD1 agrees at 9 bases. V lost 5 bases and J lost 9; bases outside the gene matches: 11. From germline, CDR1 is SGHTA and CDR2 FQGTGA. The CDR3 totals 15 residues. The DNA for the CDR3 is TGTGCCAGCAGCACCCGGGACAGGGTTCATCCGCCCCAGCATTTT. As protein: CASSTRDRVHPPQHF.

A note on this clone: The junction and the germline gene differ at one end; a read error may be behind it. This sequence joins TRBV7-7 and TRBJ2-2; 9 positions agree with TRBD1. Germline V gene sequence: CDR1 SSHAT, CDR2 FNYEAQ (reference sequence). The CDR3 loop spans 15 amino acids. The CDR3 loop is CASSNRGQNTGELFF. The CDR3 nucleotides are TGTGCTAGCAGTAACAGGGGGCAGAACACCGGGGAGCTGTTTTTT.

A few counts support this clone. The chain uses TRBV5-4 and TRBJ2-2, with 8 bases identical to TRBD2. CDR1 SGHNT and CDR2 YYREEE come from the germline V gene (reference sequence). J gave up 4 bases and V 0 bases, and 8 bases lay outside the gene matches. The CDR3 sequence is 17 residues long. The CDR3 loop is CASSLVLAGAFTGELFF. CDR3 nucleotide sequence: TGTGCCAGCAGCTTGGTCCTAGCGGGTGCTTTCACCGGGGAGCTGTTTTTT.

The sample holds a few counts of this clone. The CDR3 coding sequence is TGTGCCAGCAGCACCTTATCGGATGGCTACACCTTC. Translated: CASSTLSDGYTF. The rearrangement uses TRBV7-2 and TRBJ1-2; D gene unclear. This CDR3 has 12 amino acids. Trimming removed 5 bases from V and 6 bases from J, with 10 bases in between. From germline, CDR1 is SGHTA and CDR2 FQGNSA.

The CDR3, as DNA: TGCGCCAGCAGCCCTATCCTGGCGGGCGCAGGAGAGACCCAGTACTTC. Amino acids: CASSPILAGAGETQYF. The genes are TRBV4-3 and TRBJ2-5; maybe TRBD2 (5 bases). CDR1 and CDR2 from the germline V gene are LGHNA and YSLEER. Trimming left V 4 bases short and J 4 bases short, with 19 bases between. The CDR3 contains 16 residues.

This rearrangement joins TRBV27 to TRBJ2-1; TRBD2 agrees at 12 bases. Germline CDR1 and CDR2: MNHEY and SMNVEV (reference sequence). The CDR3 extends over 16 amino acids. J gave up 7 bases and V 6 bases, and 10 bases lay outside the gene matches. The CDR3 spells CASSAPGTSGLNEQFF. CDR3 in DNA: TGTGCCAGCAGCGCACCCGGGACTAGCGGGCTTAATGAGCAGTTCTTC.

The V gene is TRBV6-1, the J gene TRBJ2-7, with TRBD1 matching over 9 bases. J gave up 2 bases and V 9 bases, and 11 bases lay outside the gene matches. This CDR3 spans 15 amino acids. Germline CDR1 and CDR2: MNHNS and SASEGT. The CDR3 DNA sequence: TGTGCCAGTGGTTCGCTGGACAGGGGACCCTACGAGCAGTACTTC. It is translated as CASGSLDRGPYEQYF.

The rearrangement uses TRBV4-3 and TRBJ1-1, with a possible D match to TRBD1 (5 bases). CDR1 is LGHNA and CDR2 is YSLEER in the germline V gene. The V and J ends lost 3 bases and 4 bases respectively, with 12 bases between them. This CDR3 is 14 amino acids long. CDR3 sequence: CASSQTVASTEAFF. The CDR3 bases are TGCGCCAGCAGCCAGACAGTGGCGAGCACTGAAGCTTTCTTT.